This passage covers 13 T cell receptor beta chains from one sample sequenced in a study of cytomegalovirus exposure and HLA in healthy donors. The PCR made use of 60 Vbeta and 13 Jbeta primers. The protocol was immunoSEQ multiplex PCR, while the TCRdb copy is restricted to in-frame clones and leaves out a portion. Of approximately 190,000 clones listed, 87% are singletons. The source material was PBMCs. These receptors originate from a boy aged 2-15 years in good health and CMV-seronegative.

This sequence joins TRBV4-1 and TRBJ1-3; a possible D gene is TRBD1 (5 bases). V dropped 1 base and J dropped 8 bases, with 9 bases sitting between them. This CDR3 region has 13 residues. Germline values: CDR1 MGHRA, CDR2 YSYEKL. Here the CDR3 reads CASSQGTPDTIYF. The CDR3 DNA follows: TGCGCCAGCAGCCAAGGGACACCGGACACCATATATTTT.

This clone occurred once. V usage is TRBV19 and J usage is TRBJ1-5; D is undetermined. There are 13 residues in the CDR3. Trimming removed 7 bases from V and 5 bases from J, with 12 bases in between. CDR1 and CDR2 (germline): LNHDA, SQIVND (reference sequence). DNA for the CDR3: TGTGCCAGTACCCTAGAAGGCGATCAGCCCCAGCATTTT. This gives the protein CASTLEGDQPQHF.

The chain is built from TRBV6-5 and TRBJ2-4, with a tentative D call TRBD1 (5 bases). CDR3 length: 13 amino acids. Per germline, CDR1 MNHEY and CDR2 SVGAGI. The V end lost 6 bases, the J end lost 8 bases, and 14 bases lay between the germline ends. The CDR3 is CASSLAGWDIQYF. DNA for the CDR3: TGTGCCAGCAGCCTTGCAGGGTGGGACATTCAGTACTTC.

The chain uses TRBV5-1 and TRBJ2-7, with TRBD1 identical over 7 bases. The germline gives CDR1 SGHRS, CDR2 YFSETQ. The CDR3 is made up of 14 amino acids. The V segment lost 4 bases and the J segment 6 bases; nucleotides outside the gene matches: 10. This CDR3 is CASSRDRVHGEQYF. The CDR3 bases are TGCGCCAGCAGCCGCGACAGGGTTCACGGCGAGCAGTACTTC.

The V call is TRBV9, the J call TRBJ2-5, with D possibly being TRBD2 (5 bases). The CDR3 spans 15 residues. V gave up 0 bases and J gave up 5 bases, with 14 bases separating them. CDR1 SGDLS and CDR2 YYNGEE come from the germline V gene. CDR3 in amino acids: CASSVGGSFRETQYF. The DNA of the CDR3 is TGTGCCAGCAGCGTAGGAGGGTCCTTTAGGGAGACCCAGTACTTC.

This clone was recorded only once. The chain links TRBV7-6 to TRBJ2-7; 7 bases fit TRBD1. J lost 3 bases, V lost 5 bases, and 13 bases had no gene match. This CDR3 is 16 amino acids long. Germline CDR1 is SGHVS and CDR2 is FNYEAQ. CDR3 coding DNA: TGTGCCAGCAGCCGGAGACAGGGCTGGGGTCACTACGAGCAGTACTTC. Translating gives CASSRRQGWGHYEQYF.

The chain employs TRBV11-2 and TRBJ2-1; 11 bases are shared with TRBD2. The V segment lost 2 bases and the J segment 2 bases; nucleotides outside the gene matches: 8. The CDR3 has 18 residues. CDR1 and CDR2 from the germline V gene are SGHAT and FQNNGV. CDR3 DNA: TGTGCCAGCAGCTTACTCACTAGCGGGGGCCCGGCCTACAATGAGCAGTTCTTC. Amino acids: CASSLLTSGGPAYNEQFF.

This chain joins TRBV30 and TRBJ1-5, with TRBD1 matching over 9 bases. Germline CDR1 and CDR2: GTSNPN and SVGIG (reference sequence). CDR3 length equals 14 residues. The V segment lost 5 bases and the J segment 7 bases; nucleotides outside the gene matches: 9. CDR3 residues: CAWDKDRGKQPQHF. In nucleotides, the CDR3 is TGTGCCTGGGACAAGGACAGGGGTAAGCAGCCCCAGCATTTT.

The rearrangement uses TRBV6-5 and TRBJ2-7, with D maybe TRBD1 (6 bases). V was pared by 8 bases and J by 1 base, with 18 bases between. CDR1 MNHEY and CDR2 SVGAGI come from the germline V gene. The CDR3 runs to 15 residues. This CDR3 reads CASGRTAEISYEQYF. The CDR3 DNA sequence: TGTGCCAGCGGTAGGACAGCCGAGATTTCCTACGAGCAGTACTTC.

The genes are TRBV6-1 and TRBJ2-3; TRBD2 agrees at 8 bases. The J segment lost 5 bases and the V segment lost 7 bases, leaving 11 bases of the junction unmatched. The V gene's germline CDR1 is MNHNS and CDR2 SASEGT. This CDR3 comprises 15 residues. CDR3 sequence reads: CASTGGAAGRDTQYF. CDR3 DNA sequence: TGTGCCAGCACCGGGGGGGCAGCGGGACGAGATACGCAGTATTTT.

This clone was counted between two and nine times. The genes are TRBV7-9 and TRBJ2-3, with TRBD1 matching over 7 bases. Germline loops: CDR1 SEHNR, CDR2 FQNEAQ (reference sequence). V shed 4 bases and J 4 bases; nucleotides not matched to a gene: 2. The CDR3 runs to 13 residues. CDR3 bases: TGTGCCAGCAGCTCGACAGGGTCAGATACGCAGTATTTT. Translation gives CASSSTGSDTQYF.

This clone showed up just once. The genes are TRBV2 and TRBJ2-3; 7 bases agree with TRBD2. The length of the CDR3 is 16 residues. With V trimmed by 8 bases and J by 3 bases, 14 bases remained unmatched. Germline CDR1 SNHLY, CDR2 FYNNEI. The CDR3 spells CASLHAGQRETDTQYF. The CDR3 DNA follows: TGTGCCAGCCTACACGCGGGGCAGCGGGAAACAGATACGCAGTATTTT.

CDR3 coding DNA: TGTGCCAGCAGTTTGAGGGCGTCTAGCGGTGAGCAGTACTTC. Protein sequence: CASSLRASSGEQYF. The chain uses TRBV28 and TRBJ2-7, with 7 bases aligning to TRBD2. The CDR3 consists of 14 residues. V lost 3 bases and J lost 7; bases outside the gene matches: 9. Germline CDR1 and CDR2: MDHEN and SYDVKM.